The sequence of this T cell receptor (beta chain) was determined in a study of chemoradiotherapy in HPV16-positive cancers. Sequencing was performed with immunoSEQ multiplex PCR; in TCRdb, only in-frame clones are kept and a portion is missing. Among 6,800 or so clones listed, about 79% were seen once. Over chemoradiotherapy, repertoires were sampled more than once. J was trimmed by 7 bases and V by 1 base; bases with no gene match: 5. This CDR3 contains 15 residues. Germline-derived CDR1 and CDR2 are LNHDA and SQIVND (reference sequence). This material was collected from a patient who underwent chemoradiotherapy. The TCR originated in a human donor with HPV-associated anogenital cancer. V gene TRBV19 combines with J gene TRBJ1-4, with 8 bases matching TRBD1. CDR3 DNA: TGTGCCAGTAGTATAGGCCGGGACAGGCGTGAAAAACTGTTTTTT. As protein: CASSIGRDRREKLFF.